A selection of T cell receptor beta chains follows, all from one sample in a study of blood T cell repertoires in COVID-19. The method was immunoSEQ multiplex PCR; TCRdb's version includes in-frame clones alone and lacks a portion of them. The table lists around 250,000 clones, roughly 87% of them singletons. Sequences were obtained from peripheral blood. Receptors originate from a human donor in a cohort sampled during active COVID-19. The CDR3 runs from the conserved cysteine through the conserved F or W.

CDR3 length	V gene	J gene	CDR3 protein
15	TRBV28	TRBJ1-2	CASSYIEGVNYGYTF
15	TRBV19	TRBJ1-4	CASSRDRAGDEKLFF
15	TRBV9	TRBJ2-2	CASSLRTGVTGELFF
13	TRBV7-9	TRBJ1-1	CASSTTANTEAFF
17	TRBV15	TRBJ2-7	CATSRETSGKGSYEQYF
14	TRBV5-5	TRBJ1-5	CASSAGTTDQPQHF
12	TRBV7-9	TRBJ2-7	CASWVGIHEQYF
16	TRBV5-6	TRBJ1-1	CASSFIQGAFNTEAFF
15	TRBV6-5	TRBJ1-1	CASSYWTGGETEAFF
16	TRBV7-2	TRBJ1-4	CASSLASGTGNEKLFF
14	TRBV9	TRBJ2-7	CASSDGGIGYEQYF
17	TRBV7-6	TRBJ2-1	CASSLAASGYRNNEQFF
15	TRBV30	TRBJ1-5	CAWARGQRSNQPQHF
15	TRBV18	TRBJ2-7	CASSPSTGISYEQYF
13	TRBV10-3	TRBJ2-5	CAISNFLEETQYF
15	TRBV19	TRBJ2-7	CASSIDLAGVGEQYF
16	TRBV27	TRBJ1-6	CASPHTEGLDNSPLHF
15	TRBV18	TRBJ1-5	CASSPQIDSNQPQHF
15	TRBV4-3	TRBJ2-5	CASSQDMRGVETQYF
17	TRBV10-3	TRBJ2-3	CAISEPTSGHRTDTQYF
14	TRBV6-5	TRBJ2-7	CASGRLAASYEQYF
18	TRBV7-9	TRBJ1-3	CASSLFAGTGALGNTIYF
13	TRBV27	TRBJ1-2	CASSSSGGPGYTF
15	TRBV7-7	TRBJ2-6	CASSSGRAGANVLTF
15	TRBV5-1	TRBJ1-3	CASSVGQSSGNTIYF
16	TRBV5-1	TRBJ1-1	CASSPRDSAWNTEAFF
15	TRBV7-9	TRBJ1-2	CASSSDRQGSYGYTF
14	TRBV6-6	TRBJ1-5	CASSYDSDNQPQHF
12	TRBV30	TRBJ2-7	CAWSYREGEQYF
15	TRBV28	TRBJ2-7	CASSLGGLFIYEQYF
13	TRBV6-5	TRBJ2-7	CASFKLSSYEQYF
13	TRBV24-1	TRBJ2-2	CATSDRGTGELFF
14	TRBV6-2/TRBV6-3	TRBJ1-5	CASSGTGGNQPQHF
16	TRBV6-4	TRBJ1-2	CASSDGGALDLNGYTF
14	TRBV28	TRBJ2-1	CASSLWASYNEQFF